One sample yielded the 10 T cell receptor beta chains listed below, sequenced in a study of T cell repertoires in cytomegalovirus infection. These receptors' targets are unknown. In TCRdb, the reads were re-called with MiXCR into one record per CDR3 protein. The sample yields approximately 910,000 distinct CDR3 sequences, around 32% seen once. The specimen was cultured CD8+ T cells from PBMCs, collected from culture after CMV antigen stimulation. These receptor sequences come from a human donor in good health (CMV status not recorded). Some clones in this sample may be carry-over from other donors' samples.

DNA of the CDR3: TGTGCCAGCAGTAAGACTAGCGGGGGGCAAGAGACCCAGTACTTC. Protein sequence: CASSKTSGGQETQYF. This rearrangement joins TRBV27 to TRBJ2-5; 13 bases line up with TRBD2. The V and J ends lost 5 bases and 2 bases, in that order; junction bases with no gene match: 2. This CDR3 comprises 15 residues. Germline V gene sequence: CDR1 MNHEY, CDR2 SMNVEV (reference sequence).

The sample holds a few counts of this clonotype. CDR3 loop: CASRGDRAHGYTF. The CDR3, as DNA: TGTGCCAGCAGGGGGGACAGGGCTCATGGCTACACCTTC. The chain is built from TRBV6-1 and TRBJ1-2; TRBD1 aligns across 9 bases. Trimming removed 6 bases from V and 6 bases from J; junction bases left unmatched: 5. Looked up from germline, CDR1 is MNHNS and CDR2 is SASEGT. The CDR3 extends over 13 amino acids.

This clonotype was detected only a few times. V usage is TRBV5-4 and J usage is TRBJ1-1; D ambiguous. Germline CDR1 and CDR2: SGHNT and YYREEE (reference sequence). The CDR3 has 13 amino acids. Trimming stripped 0 bases from V and 11 bases from J, with 14 bases between. CDR3 DNA: TGTGCCAGCAGCTTGGCGATGGAGATAGAGGCTTTCTTT. Encoded protein: CASSLAMEIEAFF. The full variable domain, completed using reference TRBV5-4 and TRBJ1-1, is ETGVTQSPTHLIKTRGQQVTLRCSSQSGHNTVSWYQQALGQGPQFIFQYYREEENGRGNFPPRFSGLQFPNYSSELNVNALELDDSALYLCASSLAMEIEAFFGQGTRLTVV.

This sequence joins TRBV11-1 and TRBJ2-7; 8 nucleotides agree with TRBD1. The CDR3 is made up of 13 amino acids. CDR1 and CDR2 (germline): SGHAT, FQDESV (reference sequence). The trim removed 3 bases at V and 6 bases at J, leaving 4 bases unmatched. The CDR3 DNA is TGTGCCAGCAGCTTCCCAGGGGGCCTCGAGCAGTACTTC. Translating gives CASSFPGGLEQYF.

This clonotype was detected only a few times. J is TRBJ2-5 and V is TRBV28; D is possibly TRBD1 or TRBD2 (5 bases each). Germline V lookup: CDR1 MDHEN, CDR2 SYDVKM. There are 16 residues in the CDR3. Between the trimmed V and J ends, which lost 3 bases and 2 bases, there was a span of 16 bases. CDR3 residues: CASSLPTRTTQETQYF. The CDR3 bases are TGTGCCAGCAGTTTGCCCACTAGGACAACTCAAGAGACCCAGTACTTC.

The chain links TRBV28 to TRBJ1-5; the D gene is possibly TRBD1 (5 bases). The V gene lost 6 bases and the J gene lost 5 bases, with 14 bases spanning the gap. The CDR3 has 14 residues. The germline CDR1 and CDR2 sequences are MDHEN and SYDVKM. CDR3 DNA: TGTGCCAGCAGGGAGAGGGGCGAATATCAGCCCCAGCATTTT. As protein: CASRERGEYQPQHF.

The table lists this clonotype with a few counts. The gene calls are TRBV7-9 and TRBJ1-5; the match to TRBD1 covers 10 bases. Germline-derived CDR1 and CDR2 are SEHNR and FQNEAQ (reference sequence). The CDR3 is 17 residues long. Trimming took 0 bases from V and 11 from J; bases not matched to a gene: 13. CDR3 nucleotides: TGTGCCAGCAGCTTAGCGCTGGTAGGACAGGGGGGTTTGACCCAGCATTTT. This sequence encodes CASSLALVGQGGLTQHF.

This chain links TRBV27 with TRBJ1-1, with D possibly being TRBD1 (5 bases). Germline CDR1 MNHEY, CDR2 SMNVEV (reference sequence). This CDR3 is built from 14 residues. The V gene lost 4 bases and the J gene lost 3 bases, with 12 bases spanning the gap. The CDR3 DNA reads as TGTGCCAGCAGTTACGGGACCGACTACACTGAAGCTTTCTTT. Protein: CASSYGTDYTEAFF.

A note on this clonotype: One end of the junction is discordant with germline, which a read error may explain. The CDR3 spells CTSSRRDRAYEQYF. In DNA, the CDR3 is TGCACCAGCAGCCGGCGGGACAGGGCCTACGAGCAGTACTTC. The chain recombines TRBV4-1 with TRBJ2-7, with 9 bases lining up with TRBD1. Germline CDR1 MGHRA, CDR2 YSYEKL. The length of the CDR3 is 14 residues.

This clonotype was seen repeatedly, ten times or more. The CDR3 nucleotides read TGTGCCAGCAGTACGACAGGGGATTGGACTGAAGCTTTCTTT. As protein: CASSTTGDWTEAFF. The chain has TRBV27 and TRBJ1-1, with TRBD1 matching 8 bases. The trim removed 5 bases at V and 5 bases at J, leaving 7 bases unmatched. CDR1 and CDR2 from the germline V gene are MNHEY and SMNVEV (reference sequence). CDR3 length equals 14 residues.